This T cell receptor beta chain was obtained from a study of blood T cell repertoires in COVID-19. Study summary: The samples span acute and convalescent COVID-19 from the United States, Italy and Spain.

Some clones are missing from TCRdb's copy, which holds only in-frame ones; the method was immunoSEQ multiplex PCR. Of approximately 260,000 clones in the sample, 89% are singletons; the top ten hold 4% to 5%. The CDR3 is 14 amino acids. Trimming at V came to 6 bases and at J to 1 base, leaving 5 bases not matched to a gene. Germline V gene lookup returns CDR1 MNHEY and CDR2 SVGAGI. Points on this clone: Different DNA sequences within this sample yield the same CDR3.

The sequencing sample was made of peripheral blood. The chain recombines TRBV6-5 with TRBJ1-2; 7 nucleotides line up with TRBD1. The TCR originated in a woman in her thirties or forties who had recovered from COVID-19. The CDR3 region is CASSLDRDNYGYTF. The CDR3 region has the DNA TGTGCCAGCAGCCTCGACAGGGATAACTATGGCTACACCTTC.